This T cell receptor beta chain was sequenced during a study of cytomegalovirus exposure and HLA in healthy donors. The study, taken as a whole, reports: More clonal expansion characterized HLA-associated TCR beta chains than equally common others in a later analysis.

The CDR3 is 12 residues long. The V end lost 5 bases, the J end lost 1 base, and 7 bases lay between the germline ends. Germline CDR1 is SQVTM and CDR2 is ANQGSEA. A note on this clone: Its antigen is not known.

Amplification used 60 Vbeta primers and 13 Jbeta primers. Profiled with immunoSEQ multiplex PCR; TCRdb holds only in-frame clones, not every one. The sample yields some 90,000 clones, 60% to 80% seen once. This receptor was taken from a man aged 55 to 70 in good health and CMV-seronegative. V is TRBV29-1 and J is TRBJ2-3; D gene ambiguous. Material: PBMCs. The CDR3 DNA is TGCAGCGTTCTAGATGGCACAGATACGCAGTATTTT. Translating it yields CSVLDGTDTQYF.